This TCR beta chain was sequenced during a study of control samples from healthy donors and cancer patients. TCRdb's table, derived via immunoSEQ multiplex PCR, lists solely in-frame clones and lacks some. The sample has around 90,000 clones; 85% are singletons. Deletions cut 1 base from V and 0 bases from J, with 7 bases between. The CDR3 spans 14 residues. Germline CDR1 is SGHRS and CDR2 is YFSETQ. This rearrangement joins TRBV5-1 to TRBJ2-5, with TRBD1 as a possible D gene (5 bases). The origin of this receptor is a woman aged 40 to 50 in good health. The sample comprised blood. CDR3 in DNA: TGCGCCAGCAGCTTGCTGACAGACCAAGAGACCCAGTACTTC. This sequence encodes CASSLLTDQETQYF.